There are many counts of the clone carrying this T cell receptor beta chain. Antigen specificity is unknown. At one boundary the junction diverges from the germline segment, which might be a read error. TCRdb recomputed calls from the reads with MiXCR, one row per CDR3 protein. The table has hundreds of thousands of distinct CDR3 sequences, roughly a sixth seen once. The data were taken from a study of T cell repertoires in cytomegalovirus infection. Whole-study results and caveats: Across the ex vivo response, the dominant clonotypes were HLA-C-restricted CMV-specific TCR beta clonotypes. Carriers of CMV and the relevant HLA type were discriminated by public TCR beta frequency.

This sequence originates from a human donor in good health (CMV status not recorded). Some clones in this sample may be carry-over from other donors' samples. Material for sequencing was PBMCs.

The CDR3 sequence: CASSLVSGGANEQFF. CDR3 nucleotide sequence: TGTGCTAGCAGCTTAGTTAGCGGGGGGGCCAATGAGCAGTTCTTC. This chain links TRBV7-7 with TRBJ2-1, with 11 bases aligning to TRBD2. Germline loops: CDR1 SSHAT, CDR2 FNYEAQ (reference sequence). The CDR3 consists of 15 residues.